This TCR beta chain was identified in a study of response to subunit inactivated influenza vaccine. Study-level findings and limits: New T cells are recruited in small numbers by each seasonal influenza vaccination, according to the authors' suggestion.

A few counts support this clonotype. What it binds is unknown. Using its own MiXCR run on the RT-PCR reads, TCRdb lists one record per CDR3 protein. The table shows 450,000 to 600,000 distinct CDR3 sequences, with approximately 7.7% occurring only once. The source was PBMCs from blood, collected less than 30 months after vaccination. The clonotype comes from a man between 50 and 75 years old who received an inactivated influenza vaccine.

CDR3 loop: CASSEALWTGVYNEQFF. The CDR3 DNA follows: TGTGCCAGCAGTGAAGCGCTTTGGACAGGGGTCTACAATGAGCAGTTCTTC. The rearrangement uses TRBV2 and TRBJ2-1; 9 nucleotides line up with TRBD1. The CDR3 has 17 amino acids. Germline values: CDR1 SNHLY, CDR2 FYNNEI. V was clipped by 0 bases and J by 3 bases; unmatched bases: 6.